This TCR beta chain was identified during a study of blood T cell repertoires in COVID-19. Study-wide background: There were acute and convalescent COVID-19 samples, and they came from the United States, Italy and Spain.

Generated by immunoSEQ multiplex PCR, the TCRdb table keeps only in-frame clones and is missing some. The profile shows around 130,000 clones, about four fifths of them singletons. Germline assignment: CDR1 LGHDT and CDR2 YNNKEL (reference sequence). The CDR3 covers 15 residues. Unmatched junction bases numbered 5, after V lost 1 base and J lost 6 bases. The genes are TRBV3-1 (or the pseudogene TRBV3-2) and TRBJ2-1; 8 bases are shared with TRBD2. Material for sequencing was peripheral blood. The sequence came from a man aged 60 to 69 with acute or convalescent COVID-19. CDR3 nucleotide sequence: TGTGCCAGCAGCCAAGTGCGGCTAGCGGGCAATGAGCAGTTCTTC. Translated, it gives CASSQVRLAGNEQFF.